This note documents a single T cell receptor (beta chain) sequence. Its antigen remains unknown. The sample originates from a study of T-cell memory formation after mild COVID-19. Study details: For the most part, TCR clusters were specific to one donor.

Germline V lookup: CDR1 LGHNA, CDR2 YNFKEQ. V gave up 0 bases and J gave up 13 bases, with 13 bases separating them. The CDR3 extends over 13 amino acids. General study findings and limits: Pre-infection memory harbored some responding clones, suggesting cross-reactive memory joined. Those CD4+ clones that contracted were mainly in CM and EM (CD8+ ones in EMRA).

5'RACE primed from the constant segment yielded TCR alpha and TCR beta cDNA libraries bearing sample barcodes and UMIs. TCRdb used MiXCR to reprocess the 5' RACE reads, holding one entry per CDR3 protein. The profile shows 200,000 to 300,000 distinct CDR3 sequences, over 15% of them singletons. The V call is TRBV4-2, the J call TRBJ2-1, with a weak D call TRBD1 (6 bases). The sequence was obtained from a man aged 18 to 35 who had mild COVID-19 (a few samples of this study predate the infection). Cell type and time point are not known. Input material: PBMCs or a T cell subset sorted from them (not recorded which). This chain's CDR3 is CASSQEQGYHQFF. Here the CDR3 DNA reads TGTGCCAGCAGCCAAGAACAGGGATATCACCAGTTCTTC.